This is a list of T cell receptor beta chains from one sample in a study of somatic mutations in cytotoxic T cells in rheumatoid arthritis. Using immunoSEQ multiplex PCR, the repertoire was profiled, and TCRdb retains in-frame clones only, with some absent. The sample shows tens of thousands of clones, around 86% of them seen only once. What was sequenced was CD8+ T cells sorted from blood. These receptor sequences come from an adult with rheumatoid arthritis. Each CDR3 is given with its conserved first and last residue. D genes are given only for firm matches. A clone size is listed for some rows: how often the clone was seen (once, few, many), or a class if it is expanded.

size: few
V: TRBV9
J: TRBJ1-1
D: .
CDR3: CASSVRGTGTEAFF
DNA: TGTGCCAGCAGCGTAAGGGGCACGGGCACTGAAGCTTTCTTT

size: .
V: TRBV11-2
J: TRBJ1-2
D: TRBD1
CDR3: CASSLSWDRGEGYTF
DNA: TGTGCCAGCAGCTTGTCCTGGGACAGGGGGGAAGGCTACACCTTC

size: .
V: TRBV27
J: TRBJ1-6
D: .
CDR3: CASSHRGGNSPLHF
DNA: TGTGCCAGCAGTCACCGCGGGGGGAATTCACCCCTCCACTTT

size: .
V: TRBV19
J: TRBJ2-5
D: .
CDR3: CASSIQAYQETQYF
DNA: TGTGCCAGTAGTATCCAGGCATACCAAGAGACCCAGTACTTC

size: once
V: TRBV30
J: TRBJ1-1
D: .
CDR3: CAWSVPRLGTEAFF
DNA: TGTGCCTGGAGTGTCCCAAGGCTGGGGACTGAAGCTTTCTTT

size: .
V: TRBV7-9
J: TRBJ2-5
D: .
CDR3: CASSPQARGRETQYF
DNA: TGTGCCAGCAGTCCGCAAGCGAGAGGGCGGGAGACCCAGTACTTC

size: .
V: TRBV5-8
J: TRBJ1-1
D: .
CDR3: CASKSRTEAFF
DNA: TGTGCCAGCAAGTCAAGGACTGAAGCTTTCTTT

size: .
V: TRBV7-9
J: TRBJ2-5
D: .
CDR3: CASTKETQYF
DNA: TGTGCCAGCACAAAAGAGACCCAGTACTTC

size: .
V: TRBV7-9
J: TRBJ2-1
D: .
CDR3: CASSLARDEQFF
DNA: TGTGCCAGCAGCTTAGCGCGGGATGAGCAGTTCTTC

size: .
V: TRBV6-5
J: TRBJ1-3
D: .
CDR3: CASTNPGSGNTIYF
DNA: TGTGCCAGCACTAACCCAGGGTCTGGAAACACCATATATTTT

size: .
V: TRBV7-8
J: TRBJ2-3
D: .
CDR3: CASSLLRRRVPTDTQYF
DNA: TGTGCCAGCAGCCTACTACGACGACGGGTTCCCACAGATACGCAGTATTTT

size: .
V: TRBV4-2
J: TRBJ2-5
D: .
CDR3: CASSQDPGVQETQYF
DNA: TGTGCCAGCAGCCAAGATCCCGGGGTACAAGAGACCCAGTACTTC

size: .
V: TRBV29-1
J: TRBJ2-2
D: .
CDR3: CSAHRGGGELFF
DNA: TGCAGCGCCCACAGAGGGGGCGGGGAGCTGTTTTTT

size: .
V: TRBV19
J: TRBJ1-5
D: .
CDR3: CASQTPGGNQPQHF
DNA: TGTGCCAGTCAGACCCCGGGGGGAAATCAGCCCCAGCATTTT

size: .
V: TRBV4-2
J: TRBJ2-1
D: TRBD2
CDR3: CASSQAGTSDYNEQFF
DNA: TGTGCCAGCAGCCAAGCCGGGACTAGCGACTACAATGAGCAGTTCTTC

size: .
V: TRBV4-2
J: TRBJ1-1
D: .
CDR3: CASSQQGRTEAFF
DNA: TGTGCCAGCAGCCAACAGGGTAGGACTGAAGCTTTCTTT

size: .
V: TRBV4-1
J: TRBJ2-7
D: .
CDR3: CASSQEDYYEQYF
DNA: TGCGCCAGCAGCCAAGAGGACTATTACGAGCAGTACTTC

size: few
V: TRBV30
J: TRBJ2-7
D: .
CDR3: CAWMTNKYEQYF
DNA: TGTGCCTGGATGACTAACAAATACGAGCAGTACTTC

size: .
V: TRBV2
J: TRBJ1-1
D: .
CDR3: CASSDSPQEGTEAFF
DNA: TGTGCCAGCAGTGATTCCCCTCAGGAGGGCACTGAAGCTTTCTTT

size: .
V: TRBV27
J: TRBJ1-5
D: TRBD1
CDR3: CASRKTGSGQPQHF
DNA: TGTGCCAGCAGAAAGACAGGGTCAGGCCAGCCCCAGCATTTT